Below are 27 T cell receptor beta chains sequenced from a single sample in a study of blood T cell repertoires in COVID-19. Data came from immunoSEQ multiplex PCR; TCRdb stores just in-frame clones and leaves some out. The sample includes more than 95,000 clones, roughly 90% of them seen just once. The sequencing sample was made of peripheral blood. The receptors stem from a human donor in a cohort sampled during active COVID-19.

The chain couples TRBV19 to TRBJ2-1, with 7 bases fitting TRBD2. The CDR3 consists of 15 residues. The germline CDR1 and CDR2 sequences are LNHDA and SQIVND (reference sequence). The V segment lost 7 bases and the J segment 3 bases; nucleotides outside the gene matches: 9. CDR3 coding DNA: TGTGCCAGTAAAAAGGGGAGGGCAGACTACAATGAGCAGTTCTTC. Translated: CASKKGRADYNEQFF.

The chain couples TRBV12-3 or TRBV12-4 to TRBJ2-7; 7 nucleotides agree with TRBD2. V was pared by 7 bases and J by 5 bases, with 5 bases of the junction left unmatched. The length of the CDR3 is 12 residues. Here the CDR3 DNA reads TGTGCCAGCATCTCGGGGGGTCACGAGCAGTACTTC. As protein: CASISGGHEQYF.

In this sample, this clone turned up once. The V call is TRBV9, the J call TRBJ1-1; 8 bases fit TRBD1. This CDR3 spans 15 amino acids. Germline CDR1 SGDLS, CDR2 YYNGEE. The trim removed 3 bases at V and 7 bases at J, leaving 11 bases unmatched. The CDR3 DNA reads TGTGCCAGCAGCGCGTCCCGGGACAGGACTAATGAAGCTTTCTTT. This gives the protein CASSASRDRTNEAFF.

The chain employs TRBV2 and TRBJ1-4; 7 bases match TRBD1. The CDR3 consists of 16 residues. V was pared by 0 bases and J by 5 bases, with 6 bases of the junction left unmatched. Germline V gene lookup returns CDR1 SNHLY and CDR2 FYNNEI. The CDR3 DNA sequence: TGTGCCAGCAGTGAAGCCGAGACAGGGTGGAATGAAAAACTGTTTTTT. As protein: CASSEAETGWNEKLFF.

The rearrangement uses TRBV7-3 and TRBJ1-1; 9 positions match TRBD1. Germline assignment: CDR1 SGHTA and CDR2 FQGTGA. V lost 5 bases, J lost 4 bases, and 5 bases stayed unmatched. CDR3 length: 14 amino acids. In DNA, the CDR3 is TGTGCCAGCAGCCAACAGGGGGCGGCCACTGAAGCTTTCTTT. Translated: CASSQQGAATEAFF.

The V gene is TRBV9, the J gene TRBJ1-3; D possibly corresponds to TRBD1 (6 bases). The CDR3 loop spans 16 amino acids. The germline V gene has CDR1 SGDLS and CDR2 YYNGEE. Trimming pared 3 bases from V and 0 bases from J, leaving 13 bases between. The DNA for the CDR3 is TGTGCCAGCAGCGCGCGACAGGCCGTCTCTGGAAACACCATATATTTT. Its protein product is CASSARQAVSGNTIYF.

The chain is built from TRBV28 and TRBJ1-5; 8 nucleotides match TRBD1. Trimming took 5 bases from V and 5 from J; bases not matched to a gene: 2. Germline V gene sequence: CDR1 MDHEN, CDR2 SYDVKM. The CDR3 runs to 13 residues. CDR3 sequence reads: CASSGQGHQPQHF. For the CDR3, the DNA is TGTGCCAGCAGTGGACAGGGACATCAGCCCCAGCATTTT.

A few counts support this clone. The chain couples TRBV6-4 to TRBJ2-2, with D perhaps TRBD1 (6 bases). The CDR3 extends over 14 amino acids. From germline, CDR1 is MRHNA and CDR2 SNTAGT. V lost 7 bases and J 3 bases, leaving 12 bases between the germline ends. This chain's CDR3 is CASKGQPDTGELFF. Here the CDR3 DNA reads TGTGCCAGCAAAGGACAGCCCGACACCGGGGAGCTGTTTTTT.

The chain links TRBV7-3 to TRBJ1-1, with a possible D match to TRBD1 (6 bases). The CDR3 consists of 13 residues. V dropped 5 bases and J dropped 5 bases, with 12 bases sitting between them. Germline V gene data show CDR1 as SGHTA and CDR2 as FQGTGA. CDR3 residues: CASSMTGLTEAFF. Written as DNA, the CDR3 is TGTGCCAGCAGCATGACAGGTTTGACTGAAGCTTTCTTT.

The rearrangement joins TRBV6-1 to TRBJ2-3, with a possible D match to TRBD2 (7 bases). V lost 1 base, J lost 5 bases, and 10 bases lay in between. The length of the CDR3 is 14 residues. Germline V gene sequence: CDR1 MNHNS, CDR2 SASEGT. In DNA form, the CDR3 reads TGTGCCAGCAGTGAAGGGGGGGGGCAAGATACGCAGTATTTT. The encoded protein is CASSEGGGQDTQYF.

The rearrangement links TRBV7-9 to TRBJ2-4, with D maybe TRBD1 (6 bases). Trimming took 3 bases from V and 6 from J, leaving 15 bases between them. Germline V gene data show CDR1 as SEHNR and CDR2 as FQNEAQ (reference sequence). This CDR3 region has 15 residues. The CDR3 spells CASSFTGTTRNIQYF. The CDR3 nucleotides are TGTGCCAGCAGCTTCACCGGGACAACTAGAAACATTCAGTACTTC.

The chain uses TRBV9 and TRBJ2-1, with D possibly being TRBD1 (5 bases). Germline assignment: CDR1 SGDLS and CDR2 YYNGEE. The CDR3 runs to 14 residues. V was shortened by 0 bases and J by 6 bases, with 10 bases between the two germline ends. In DNA, the CDR3 is TGTGCCAGCAGCGTAGCAGGGTTCAGCAATGAGCAGTTCTTC. Its protein product is CASSVAGFSNEQFF. The full variable domain, completed using reference TRBV9 and TRBJ2-1, is DSGVTQTPKHLITATGQRVTLRCSPRSGDLSVYWYQQSLDQGLQFLIQYYNGEERAKGNILERFSAQQFPDLHSELNLSSLELGDSALYFCASSVAGFSNEQFFGPGTRLTVL.

CDR3 bases: TGTGCCAGCAGCGGGAGACTAGCGGGAGTCGTTACGCAGTATTTT. This encodes CASSGRLAGVVTQYF. The rearrangement links TRBV2 to TRBJ2-3; 12 nucleotides align to TRBD2. Trimming cost V 6 bases and J 8 bases; bases outside gene matches: 9. Germline assignment: CDR1 SNHLY and CDR2 FYNNEI. This CDR3 has 15 residues.

This sequence joins TRBV6-1 and TRBJ1-2; D ambiguous. CDR1 and CDR2 from the germline V gene are MNHNS and SASEGT. This CDR3 is built from 17 residues. V lost 0 bases to trimming and J lost 3 bases, with 17 bases between them. The DNA of the CDR3 is TGTGCCAGCAGTGAAGCCCCTTGGACGGGATTGGACTATGGCTACACCTTC. Residues: CASSEAPWTGLDYGYTF.

V and J are TRBV11-2 and TRBJ1-6; tentatively, D is TRBD1 (5 bases). This CDR3 spans 13 amino acids. Per the germline V gene, CDR1 is SGHAT and CDR2 is FQNNGV. The V gene lost 3 bases and the J gene lost 10 bases, with 10 bases spanning the gap. Here the CDR3 reads CASSFQGMSPLHF. The CDR3 region has the DNA TGTGCCAGCAGCTTTCAGGGAATGTCACCCCTCCACTTT. The full variable domain, its missing parts supplied by reference TRBV11-2 and TRBJ1-6, is EAGVAQSPRYKIIEKRQSVAFWCNPISGHATLYWYQQILGQGPKLLIQFQNNGVVDDSQLPKDRFSAERLKGVDSTLKIQPAKLEDSAVYLCASSFQGMSPLHFGNGTRLTVT.

This clone was recorded once. The CDR3 is CASSPGGRGVDEQFF. CDR3 sequence (DNA): TGTGCCAGCAGCCCTGGCGGCAGGGGGGTGGATGAGCAGTTCTTC. The chain carries TRBV9 and TRBJ2-1; tentative D call: TRBD1 (7 bases). Germline lookup yields CDR1 SGDLS and CDR2 YYNGEE. The CDR3 consists of 15 residues. Trimming removed 4 bases from V and 8 bases from J, with 19 bases in between. The variable domain in full, with the rest retrieved from reference TRBV9 and TRBJ2-1, is DSGVTQTPKHLITATGQRVTLRCSPRSGDLSVYWYQQSLDQGLQFLIQYYNGEERAKGNILERFSAQQFPDLHSELNLSSLELGDSALYFCASSPGGRGVDEQFFGPGTRLTVL.

This clone was counted a few times. The chain combines TRBV7-2 with TRBJ2-1; 12 nucleotides line up with TRBD2. From germline, CDR1 is SGHTA and CDR2 FQGNSA. The CDR3 loop spans 16 amino acids. Germline trimming cut 1 base from V and 8 bases from J; bases unmatched to any gene: 6. The CDR3 DNA sequence: TGTGCCAGCAGCTTAGGGCTAGCGGGGGGGCAGTATGAGCAGTTCTTC. Translated, it gives CASSLGLAGGQYEQFF.

The rearrangement links TRBV11-2 to TRBJ2-1; TRBD2 agrees at 8 bases. The CDR3 has 17 residues. Germline V gives CDR1 SGHAT, CDR2 FQNNGV. The junction had 14 bases not matched to a gene; V was cut back by 5 bases and J by 5 bases. CDR3 DNA: TGTGCCAGCAGCCGCCGGGAGGGGAAAGGGTTCGACAATGAGCAGTTCTTC. Its translation is CASSRREGKGFDNEQFF.

This chain joins TRBV30 and TRBJ1-3; no reliable D call. V was pared by 1 base and J by 0 bases, with 13 bases between. The CDR3 is 16 amino acids. CDR1 and CDR2 from the germline V gene are GTSNPN and SVGIG (reference sequence). CDR3 protein: CAWSAGFSYSGNTIYF. In nucleotides, the CDR3 is TGTGCCTGGAGTGCAGGTTTTTCTTACTCTGGAAACACCATATATTTT. Together with reference TRBV30 and TRBJ1-3, the CDR3 gives the full variable domain: SQTIHQWPATLVQPVGSPLSLECTVEGTSNPNLYWYRQAAGRGLQLLFYSVGIGQISSEVPQNLSASRPQDRQFILSSKKLLLSDSGFYLCAWSAGFSYSGNTIYFGEGSWLTVV.

This chain connects TRBV4-2 to TRBJ2-5, with 8 bases lining up with TRBD2. After removal of 4 bases from V and 1 base from J, the junction contained 14 bases not matched to a gene. Per the germline V gene, CDR1 is LGHNA and CDR2 is YNFKEQ. The CDR3 sequence is 18 residues long. The CDR3 protein is CASSLGLAPRVSQETQYF. The DNA for the CDR3 is TGTGCCAGCAGCCTAGGACTAGCACCCCGAGTCTCCCAAGAGACCCAGTACTTC.

The J gene is TRBJ2-2, the V gene TRBV18; the match to TRBD2 covers 8 bases. The CDR3 is 15 residues long. CDR1 and CDR2 from the germline V gene are KGHSH and LQKENI. V was clipped by 3 bases and J by 6 bases; unmatched bases: 6. CDR3 DNA: TGTGCCAGCTCACCCTCCGGACTAGCCTCCGGGGAGCTGTTTTTT. This translates into CASSPSGLASGELFF.

The chain links TRBV28 to TRBJ1-1; TRBD1 might be the D (5 bases). Looked up from germline, CDR1 is MDHEN and CDR2 is SYDVKM. The CDR3 totals 14 residues. Trimming took off 2 bases at V and 4 bases at J, with 11 bases between the two ends. CDR3 coding DNA: TGTGCCAGCAGTTTACAGGGAGGGAGCACTGAAGCTTTCTTT. Amino acids: CASSLQGGSTEAFF.

The rearrangement links TRBV30 to TRBJ1-2, with D possibly TRBD1 on 6 matching bases. V was pared by 2 bases and J by 0 bases, with 13 bases between. Germline CDR1 reads GTSNPN; CDR2 reads SVGIG (reference sequence). CDR3 length: 15 residues. CDR3 sequence: CAWSPTGVPNYGYTF. DNA of the CDR3: TGTGCCTGGAGTCCGACAGGAGTACCTAACTATGGCTACACCTTC.

This chain connects TRBV6-1 to TRBJ1-5; no reliable D call. Germline loops: CDR1 MNHNS, CDR2 SASEGT. Trimming took 2 bases from V and 0 from J, leaving 8 bases between them. The CDR3 loop spans 15 amino acids. The CDR3 DNA reads as TGTGCCAGCAGTGAATCCGCGTATAGCAATCAGCCCCAGCATTTT. Encoded protein: CASSESAYSNQPQHF.

V and J are TRBV27 and TRBJ2-1, with 11 bases fitting TRBD2. The V and J ends lost 5 bases and 9 bases, in that order; junction bases with no gene match: 6. Germline V gene sequence: CDR1 MNHEY, CDR2 SMNVEV (reference sequence). The length of the CDR3 is 14 residues. The CDR3 nucleotides read TGTGCCAGCAGTGAACTAGCGGGAGAAGTTGAGCAGTTCTTC. Its protein product is CASSELAGEVEQFF.

The chain carries TRBV12-3 or TRBV12-4 and TRBJ2-7, with a possible D match to TRBD2 (6 bases). The CDR3 is made up of 13 amino acids. V lost 4 bases and J lost 2, with 9 bases in between. CDR3 DNA sequence: TGTGCCAGCAGTTGGGGGGAGCCCTACGAGCAGTACTTC. Amino acid sequence: CASSWGEPYEQYF.

The gene calls are TRBV9 and TRBJ2-1; D is unclear. V shed 1 base and J shed 4 bases, with 9 bases lying between them. Germline V lookup: CDR1 SGDLS, CDR2 YYNGEE. The length of the CDR3 is 14 residues. CDR3 coding DNA: TGTGCCAGCAGCGTAAGTGACTTTTACAATGAGCAGTTCTTC. Translation: CASSVSDFYNEQFF.